Listed below are T cell receptor beta chains from one sample, sequenced in a study of blood T cell repertoires in COVID-19. The assay was immunoSEQ multiplex PCR, and TCRdb's table has in-frame clones only and misses some. This repertoire shows tens of thousands of clones, 80% to 90% found once; its top ten account for approximately 12%. Sequencing was performed on peripheral blood. The receptors derive from a man of 80 years or more with acute or convalescent COVID-19. The CDR3 runs from the conserved cysteine through the conserved F or W. The D gene is left open where the match is weak. For some rows the clone size is stated as once, few or many, or as a class when expanded; others skip it.

d_call	v_call	clone_size	j_call	cdr3_nt	cdr3_aa
NA	TRBV2	NA	TRBJ1-2	TGTGCCAGCAGAACTCACGACACAAATGGCTACACCTTC	CASRTHDTNGYTF
TRBD1	TRBV27	few	TRBJ1-1	TGTGCCAGCAGCGGGACAGCCAGGGTTGGAGCTTTCTTT	CASSGTARVGAFF
NA	TRBV21-1	NA	TRBJ2-7	TGTGCCAGCTCCCCCGGGACAGACTACGAGCAGTACTTC	CASSPGTDYEQYF
TRBD2	TRBV9	NA	TRBJ2-2	TGTGCCAGCAGCCCCCGCGGGGGGGGGAACACCGGGGAGCTGTTTTTT	CASSPRGGGNTGELFF
TRBD1	TRBV7-3	NA	TRBJ2-6	TGTGCCAGCAGCTCGGGACAGGGAAGCTCTGGGGCCAACGTCCTGACTTTC	CASSSGQGSSGANVLTF
NA	TRBV9	NA	TRBJ2-1	TGTGCCAGCAGCGCCACTACTAGAGATGAGCAGTTCTTC	CASSATTRDEQFF
NA	TRBV5-1	NA	TRBJ2-6	TGCGCCAGCAGCTTGCGACAGGTCTCTGGGGCCAACGTCCTGACTTTC	CASSLRQVSGANVLTF
NA	TRBV19	NA	TRBJ2-3	TGTGCCAGTAGGAGGCGGGCCTACCCTAATACCGCCACAGATACGCAGTATTTT	CASRRRAYPNTATDTQYF
TRBD2	TRBV5-4	NA	TRBJ2-3	TGTGCCAGCAGCACCGGGACTAGCGGGTGGTCAGATACGCAGTATTTT	CASSTGTSGWSDTQYF
TRBD1	TRBV19	few	TRBJ1-2	TGTGCCAGTAGTATAGGCCCAGGGGGCGTCTATGGCTACACCTTC	CASSIGPGGVYGYTF
NA	TRBV6-2/TRBV6-3	NA	TRBJ2-7	TGTGCCAGCAGTTTAGCTAGGATACAAAGCTCCTACGAGCAGTACTTC	CASSLARIQSSYEQYF
TRBD2	TRBV27	NA	TRBJ2-3	TGTGCCAGCAGTTCAGTGAAGCGGGGGGACACAGATACGCAGTATTTT	CASSSVKRGDTDTQYF
NA	TRBV6-5	NA	TRBJ1-1	TGTGCCACCTCCTCCCGACAGTCCGGGAGCACTGAAGCTTTCTTT	CATSSRQSGSTEAFF
TRBD2	TRBV7-3	once	TRBJ2-5	TGTGCCAGCAGCCGTAGCGGGAGCCAAGAGACCCAGTACTTC	CASSRSGSQETQYF
TRBD1	TRBV4-1	NA	TRBJ2-1	TGCGCCAGCAGCCGGGACAGGGTGCAGCGGGAAGCCAATGAGCAGTTCTTC	CASSRDRVQREANEQFF
TRBD1	TRBV5-1	NA	TRBJ1-2	TGCGCCAGCAGCTTCGGACAGGGGGCGTATAGTGGCTACACCTTC	CASSFGQGAYSGYTF
TRBD2	TRBV5-4	NA	TRBJ2-2	TGTGCCAGCAGCCTCGGGACTAGCGGGTTGCGCGGGGAGCTGTTTTTT	CASSLGTSGLRGELFF
TRBD2	TRBV9	once	TRBJ2-2	TGTGCCAGCAGCGCGGAGGGGAGGGCCGGCGGGGAGCTGTTTTTT	CASSAEGRAGGELFF
NA	TRBV23-1	NA	TRBJ2-6	TGCGCGACAGACTCTGGGGCCAACGTCCTGACTTTC	CATDSGANVLTF
NA	TRBV9	NA	TRBJ1-6	TGTGCCAGCAGCGTGGGGGGGCGGAATTCACCCCTCCACTTT	CASSVGGRNSPLHF
TRBD1	TRBV5-8	NA	TRBJ1-2	TGTGCCAGCACCTTCCTAATTCTAGGGACAGGGCCCGCCCTGGGCACCTTC	CASTFLILGTGPALGTF
TRBD2	TRBV24-1	NA	TRBJ2-2	TGTGCCACCAGTGGGGGACTAGCGGGAGTCAGAACCGGGGAGCTGTTTTTT	CATSGGLAGVRTGELFF
NA	TRBV3-1/TRBV3-2	NA	TRBJ1-6	TGTGCCAGCAGCCCCCAGGGAATTAATTCACCCCTCCACTTT	CASSPQGINSPLHF
NA	TRBV7-8	NA	TRBJ1-6	TGTGCCAGCAGCGTCCTACAGGGATCTAATTCACCCCTCCACTTT	CASSVLQGSNSPLHF
NA	TRBV4-1	NA	TRBJ2-7	TGCGCCAGCAGCCACGATGGGGCGTACGAGCAGTACTTC	CASSHDGAYEQYF
NA	TRBV18	NA	TRBJ2-5	TGTGCCAGCTCTCAGTACCAAGAGACCCAGTACTTC	CASSQYQETQYF
NA	TRBV6-9	NA	TRBJ1-4	TGTGCCAGCAGTCCCATTTGGCTTAATGAAAAACTGTTTTTT	CASSPIWLNEKLFF
TRBD1	TRBV6-6	NA	TRBJ2-2	TGTGCCAGCTCCGGGACAGGAAAAAACACCGGGGAGCTGTTTTTT	CASSGTGKNTGELFF
NA	TRBV5-4	NA	TRBJ1-4	TGTGCCAGCAGCCCGGTAGTGCCTGCAACTAATGAAAAACTGTTTTTT	CASSPVVPATNEKLFF
TRBD2	TRBV7-9	NA	TRBJ2-3	TGTGCCAGCAGCTTCCTAAGCGGGAAGACAGATACGCAGTATTTT	CASSFLSGKTDTQYF
TRBD1	TRBV24-1	few	TRBJ1-2	TGTGCCACCAGTGTCGGGGACAGTTATGGCTACACCTTC	CATSVGDSYGYTF
NA	TRBV19	NA	TRBJ1-2	TGTGCCAGTAGTATCCCCCGGACAGTCCTTGGCGATGGCTACACCTTC	CASSIPRTVLGDGYTF
TRBD2	TRBV3-1/TRBV3-2	NA	TRBJ2-1	TGTGCCAGCAGCCAAGATGAGGCGGGAGAAGAAGGGAATGAGCAGTTCTTC	CASSQDEAGEEGNEQFF
NA	TRBV9	NA	TRBJ2-5	TGTGCCAGCAGCGTTACAACAGGGAACCAAGAGACCCAGTACTTC	CASSVTTGNQETQYF
TRBD1	TRBV5-1	NA	TRBJ2-7	TGCGCCAGCAGCTCAAGGACAGGGGGCAACGAGCAGTACTTC	CASSSRTGGNEQYF
NA	TRBV6-2/TRBV6-3	NA	TRBJ1-3	TGTGCCAGCAGACCTGCTCGGACAAGGGGAAACACCATATATTTT	CASRPARTRGNTIYF
TRBD1	TRBV28	NA	TRBJ1-5	TGTGCCAGCAGTCCGACAGGGGCCAGCAATCAGCCCCAGCATTTT	CASSPTGASNQPQHF
NA	TRBV28	once	TRBJ1-2	TGTGCCAGCAGTTTAGTTCTGGGAGGTCGCGGCTACACCTTC	CASSLVLGGRGYTF
NA	TRBV18	NA	TRBJ1-1	TGTGCCAGTAACCGCGCCGGGAACACTGAAGCTTTCTTT	CASNRAGNTEAFF
TRBD1	TRBV29-1	NA	TRBJ1-2	TGCAGCGCCGGGGGACAGGGAAACTATGGCTACACCTTC	CSAGGQGNYGYTF
TRBD1	TRBV5-6	NA	TRBJ1-5	TGTGCCAGCAGCTTCGCCGGGACAGCGGACAATCAGCCCCAGCATTTT	CASSFAGTADNQPQHF
NA	TRBV5-1	NA	TRBJ2-2	TGCGCCAGCAGCTTCCAGGGCGCGAAGAACACCGGGGAGCTGTTTTTT	CASSFQGAKNTGELFF
NA	TRBV7-3	NA	TRBJ2-2	TGTGCCAGCAGAGACAGGAACACCGGGGAGCTGTTTTTT	CASRDRNTGELFF
NA	TRBV5-4	NA	TRBJ1-2	TGTGCCAGCAGCCCGGACGGTTGGTCAGCGGGCTATGGCTACACCTTC	CASSPDGWSAGYGYTF
NA	TRBV6-5	NA	TRBJ1-2	TGTGCCAGCAGTTACTCCGGAGGGGCTGGCGGTGGCTACACCTTC	CASSYSGGAGGGYTF
NA	TRBV2	NA	TRBJ2-7	TGTGCCAGCAGTGCCGCCGGGACTGCCTACGAGCAGTACTTC	CASSAAGTAYEQYF
TRBD2	TRBV10-1	NA	TRBJ2-1	TGCGCCAGCACTAATAGCGGGGGGGGATCGCTATACAATGAGCAGTTCTTC	CASTNSGGGSLYNEQFF
NA	TRBV19	NA	TRBJ2-5	TGTGCCAGTAGTTTGCGGGGCCAAGAGACCCAGTACTTC	CASSLRGQETQYF